This TCR beta chain was identified in a study of cytomegalovirus exposure and HLA in healthy donors (dated by TCRdb to 2016 to 2017). Concerning the study at large: An earlier analysis of around 600 of the donors reported 250 to 300 Gb of sequence data and approximately 110 million unique TCR beta sequences from about 180 million T cells. An early release that covered more than 550 HLA-typed donors contained approximately 300 gigabases of sequencing data and approximately 85 million unique TCR sequences. The genetic ancestry cluster associated with self-reported Caucasian donors included 81% of the roughly 400 genotyped donors. The study aimed to test whether cataloging public T cell receptors could reveal signatures of past pathogen exposure. The study used immunosequencing to profile the T cell repertoires of 600 to 850 subjects and linked those repertoires to cytomegalovirus serostatus. In addition to the first cohort of hundreds of subjects, a separate validation cohort of under 150 different subjects was used. To predict cytomegalovirus infection status, the study brought together high-throughput TCR immunosequencing, statistical association of individual TCRs with disease status, and machine learning. A later analysis re-examined previously published TCR beta repertoires from about 700 donors and added high-resolution HLA genotyping to investigate patterns of TCR occurrence. In the later analysis, no new phenotypic data were used to find candidate immune exposures; instead, reliance was placed on TCR beta sequences and their occurrence across donors. An earlier analysis of 587 of the donors used high-throughput TCR beta sequencing to judge whether each TCR beta V gene segment behaved as functional or pseudogenic. Alongside the repertoire data, information on donor age, sex, ethnicity and CMV serostatus was compiled. A later genetic analysis used genome-wide SNP genotypes for about 60% of the 666 donors, treating that subset as a discovery cohort. Every repertoire in the discovery cohort had been generated on one and the same sequencing platform. Class I and class II HLA loci were covered by the typing at four-digit resolution. The number of donors typed differed by locus, with roughly 629-640 for A, B, C, DRB1 and DQB1, more than 500 for DQA1, 606 for DPA1, and around 460 for DPB1. Five DR-DQ haplotypes were treated as single units for association and clustering because of strong linkage in the cohort. Among 300 to 500 genotyped donors of the cohort, an average of about 220,000 unique TCR beta nucleotide sequences was sequenced per donor, of which about 18% were non-productive. The study at large found these results: When HLA alleles, especially DR and DQ, strongly co-occurred, attributing TCR associations to individual alleles was difficult. A cluster of highly shared sequence variants was judged likely to represent a technical artifact of the sequencing pipeline. The classifier was reported to diagnose cytomegalovirus status with high specificity and sensitivity in both the original and validation cohorts. A further reported finding was that TCR beta sequences accurately predicted the HLA-A and HLA-B alleles for most subjects in the first cohort. A later analysis found that HLA-associated TCR beta chains were more clonally expanded and had lower generation probabilities than equally common non-associated chains. Three of the identified cytomegalovirus-associated TCR beta chains were confirmed in vitro to be specific for cytomegalovirus antigens. In a later analysis, TCR association rates were found to vary across HLA loci, with the most associated TCRs seen for DRB1 alleles and the fewest for HLA-C alleles. Most TCR sequences were observed very rarely across donors, whereas some public TCRs were present in many individuals. Most CMV-associated TCR beta chains appeared to be HLA-restricted in a later analysis, and the HLA associations seemed to be driven largely by CMV exposure. In a later genetic analysis, fewer N-insertions in productive TCRs were reported among donors in an Asian-associated ancestry cluster than the roughly 710-donor mean. According to a later analysis, parvovirus B19, influenza, CMV and Epstein-Barr virus appeared linked to several top co-occurrence clusters. Because HLA typing was missing for some donors at each locus, association tests included only the typed subset. The earlier analysis of approximately 560 of the donors excluded over 15 rarely observed V segments, including chromosome 9 orphons, because counts were too low. The only immune exposure information available for the cohort was CMV serostatus. The presence/absence analyses assumed that sequencing depth was roughly uniform across donors, and that assumption may not be true. In an earlier analysis of more than 500 of the donors, most TCR beta V segments appeared in productive rearrangements about 87% or about 30% of the time, broadly matching IMGT annotations. Only TCR beta chains were sequenced in this cohort, and the absence of alpha or paired-chain data limited detectable features. Correlated functional status among segregating V segments might reflect linkage disequilibrium, but an unknown experimental factor could not be ruled out. In the study, about 150 TCR beta chains were listed as associated with cytomegalovirus. According to the authors, the approach could potentially be generalized to other disease states and immunological phenotypes. Some IMGT-functional V segments, including TRBV6-2 and TRBV6-3, could not be distinguished by the 87-base-pair reads and were therefore excluded. An association between a missense DCLRE1C variant and V-gene and J-gene trimming of TCR beta chains was found in a later genetic analysis and replicated in an independent cohort. At a false discovery rate of 0.05, a later analysis linked around 15,000 TCR beta sequences to specific HLA alleles.

This clone was observed a single time. This clone's antigen is unknown. Per-base qualities were not stored, and no clone one base away is much larger. The cysteine opens and the phenylalanine closes a CDR3 of 13 amino acids. Of all the DNA, just the CDR3 is kept, 39 bases in frame from base 1. In the germline V gene (reference sequence), CDR1 corresponds to PRHDT and CDR2 to FYEKMQ. V gives up 0 bases and J gives up 6 bases, and the segment between their germline ends measures 6 bases. Libraries were built with the immunoSEQ multiplex PCR assay. A mixture of 60 forward primers for TCR Vbeta segments and 13 reverse primers for TCR Jbeta segments was used in the multiplex PCR. Amplification of the CDR3 region of rearranged TCR beta genes was performed with a multiplex PCR assay on genomic DNA. Amplified TCR beta libraries were sequenced as 87-base-pair reads on the Illumina HiSeq System. The published analysis was carried out like this. In a later analysis, tens of millions of unique TCR beta chains were counted across the approximately 620 repertoires, and roughly 11 million of these chains were shared by at least two donors. A nearest-neighbor algorithm error-corrected the raw reads and collapsed the reads into unique sequences, merging closely related sequences to remove PCR and sequencing errors. To assign V, D and J gene segments, CDR3 sequences were aligned to IMGT reference sequences. For a sequence to be retained, at least a six-nucleotide match to both a V gene segment and a J gene segment was required. Rearrangements were called productive when the CDR3 lacked stop codons and stayed in frame with V and J; all others were non-productive. CDR3 was defined according to IMGT convention as the region running from the second conserved V-encoded cysteine to the conserved J-encoded phenylalanine. Sequences without an unambiguous match to a single V gene segment were excluded from the earlier analysis of several hundred of the donors. An earlier analysis of a few hundred of the donors called V segments functional above 56.7% productive rearrangements and segregating when the between-donor standard deviation exceeded 5%. A statistical classification framework was built to diagnose cytomegalovirus status from the catalog of TCR beta chain sequences. A later analysis assigned V and J genes by comparing TCR nucleotide sequences with IMGT/GENE-DB human TR gene sequences. The TCRdist pipeline was used in a later analysis to assign CDR3 sequences and most-parsimonious VDJ recombination scenarios. A later analysis defined each TCR beta chain by its CDR3 amino acid sequence plus V-gene family, and excluded reads lacking a unique V-gene family. As a way to deal with suspected cross-contamination and a sequencing artifact, a later analysis dropped roughly 620 nucleotide sequences that were highly shared and had low generation probability. In a later analysis, a clonal expansion index was calculated for each public chain from normalized within-repertoire ranks of inferred template counts. Generation probabilities in a later analysis came from a VDJ recombination model fitted to out-of-frame rearrangements, and those results were checked against IGoR. A later analysis scored TCR-TCR, TCR-HLA and TCR-CMV co-occurrence with hypergeometric tests, applying a repertoire-size bias correction to TCR pairs. To estimate false discovery rates, a later analysis permuted the HLA or CMV assignments 20 times. In a later analysis, co-occurring TCRs were grouped using DBSCAN, with TCRdist sequence similarity added in when clustering inside HLA-allele-positive subsets. Repertoires with fewer than 30,000 or more than 120,000 public chains were left out of co-occurrence clustering, as were five repertoires with anomalous nucleotide sharing. TCRdb took this table from immuneACCESS and kept in-frame rearrangements with V and J called. Such tables lack part of the clones; where checked against another copy, unresolved V genes explain under half of the gap, and the rest is unexplained. The DNA was the basis for D and trimming; V, J and clone size are from that table. The sample table shows some 180,000 clones, and 70% to 80% are seen once. The top ten clones comprise less than 1.5% of the sample.

The cohort comprised several hundred healthy bone marrow donors. All cohort members were sampled while nominally healthy, although unrecorded immune exposures were likely present. The donor was CMV seronegative and belonged to the group of over 350 seronegative cohort members. A peripheral blood sample was provided by each donor, and peripheral blood mononuclear cells were used for TCR beta sequencing. The Qiagen DNeasy Blood Extraction Kit was used to extract genomic DNA from the blood cell samples. The chain couples TRBV13 to TRBJ2-4, with TRBD1 perhaps the D gene, on 5 matching bases. The TCR was taken from a man younger than 35 in good health and CMV-seronegative. The sequenced material came from PBMCs. The DNA sequence is given as TGTGCCAGCAGCTTAGGAAGGGGAAACATTCAGTACTTC. This gives the protein CASSLGRGNIQYF.